The entry that follows covers one T cell receptor beta chain sequence. What it binds is not known. Prepared TCR beta cDNA libraries contained unique molecular identifiers. TCRdb re-called the PCR reads with MiXCR, one entry per CDR3 protein. The sample yields 400,000 to 500,000 distinct CDR3 sequences, roughly 40% seen once. V gave up 7 bases and J gave up 0 bases, with 22 bases separating them. The CDR3 is 17 amino acids. Germline loops: CDR1 DFQATT, CDR2 SNEGSKA (reference sequence). The data belong to a study of post-analysis software for immune sequencing data. Study results and limitations: Roughly five TRBV segments, including TRBV5-6, TRBV5-1 and TRBV20-1, were more frequent in patients than controls.

The chain has TRBV20-1 and TRBJ2-4, with unresolved D. The TCR sequence derives from a girl under 10 years old with multiple sclerosis. Material: blood. The CDR3 nucleotides read TGCAGTGTTAACGTCCCCCAGCGTCTGCTAGCCAAAAACATTCAGTACTTC. It codes for CSVNVPQRLLAKNIQYF.